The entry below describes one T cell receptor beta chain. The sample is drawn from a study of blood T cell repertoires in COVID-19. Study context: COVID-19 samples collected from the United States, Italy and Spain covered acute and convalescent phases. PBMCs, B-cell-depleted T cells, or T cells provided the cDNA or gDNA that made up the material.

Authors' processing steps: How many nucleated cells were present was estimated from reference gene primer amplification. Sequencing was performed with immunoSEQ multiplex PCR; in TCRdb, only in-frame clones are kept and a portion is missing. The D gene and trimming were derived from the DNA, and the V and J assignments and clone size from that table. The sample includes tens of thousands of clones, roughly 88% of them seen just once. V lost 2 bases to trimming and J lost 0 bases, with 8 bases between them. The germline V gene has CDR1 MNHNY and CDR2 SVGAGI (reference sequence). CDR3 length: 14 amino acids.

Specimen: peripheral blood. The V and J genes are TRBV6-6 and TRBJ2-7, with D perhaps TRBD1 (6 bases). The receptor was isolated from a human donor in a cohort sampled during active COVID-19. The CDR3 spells CASSYTGSSYEQYF. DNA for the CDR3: TGTGCCAGCAGTTACACAGGGAGCTCCTACGAGCAGTACTTC.